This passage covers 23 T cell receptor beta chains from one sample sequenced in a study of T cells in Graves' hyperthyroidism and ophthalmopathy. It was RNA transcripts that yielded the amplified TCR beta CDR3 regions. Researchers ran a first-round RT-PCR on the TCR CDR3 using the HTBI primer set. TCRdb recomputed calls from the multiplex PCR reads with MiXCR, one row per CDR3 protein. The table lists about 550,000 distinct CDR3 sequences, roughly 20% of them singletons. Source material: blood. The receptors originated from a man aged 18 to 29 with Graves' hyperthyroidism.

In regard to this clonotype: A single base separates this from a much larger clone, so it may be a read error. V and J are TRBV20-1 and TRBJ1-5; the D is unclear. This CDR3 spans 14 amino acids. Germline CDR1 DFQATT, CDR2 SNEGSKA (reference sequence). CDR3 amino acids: CSARDRDIYQPHHF. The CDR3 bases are TGCAGTGCTAGAGATAGAGACATCTATCAGCCCCATCATTTT.

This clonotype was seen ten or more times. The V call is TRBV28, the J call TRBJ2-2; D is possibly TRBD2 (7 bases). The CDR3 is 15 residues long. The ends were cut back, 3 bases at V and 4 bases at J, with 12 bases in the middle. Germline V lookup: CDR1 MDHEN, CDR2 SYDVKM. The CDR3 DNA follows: TGTGCCAGCAGTTTCAACGGGGGGCCCACCGGGGAGCTGTTTTTT. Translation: CASSFNGGPTGELFF.

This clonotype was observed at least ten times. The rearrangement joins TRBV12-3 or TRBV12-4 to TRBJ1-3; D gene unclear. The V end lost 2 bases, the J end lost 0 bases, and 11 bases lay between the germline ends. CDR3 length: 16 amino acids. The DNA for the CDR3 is TGTGCCAGCAGTTTAATCGGAGTCAGCTCTGGAAACACCATATATTTT. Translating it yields CASSLIGVSSGNTIYF.

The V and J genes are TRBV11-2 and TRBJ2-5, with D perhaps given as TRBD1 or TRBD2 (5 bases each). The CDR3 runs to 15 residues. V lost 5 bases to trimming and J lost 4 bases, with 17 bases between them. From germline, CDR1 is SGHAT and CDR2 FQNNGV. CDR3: CASSLSPGDGETQYF. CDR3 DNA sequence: TGTGCCAGCAGCCTTTCCCCCGGGGACGGAGAGACCCAGTACTTC. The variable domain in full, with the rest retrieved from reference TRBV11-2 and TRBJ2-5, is EAGVAQSPRYKIIEKRQSVAFWCNPISGHATLYWYQQILGQGPKLLIQFQNNGVVDDSQLPKDRFSAERLKGVDSTLKIQPAKLEDSAVYLCASSLSPGDGETQYFGPGTRLLVL.

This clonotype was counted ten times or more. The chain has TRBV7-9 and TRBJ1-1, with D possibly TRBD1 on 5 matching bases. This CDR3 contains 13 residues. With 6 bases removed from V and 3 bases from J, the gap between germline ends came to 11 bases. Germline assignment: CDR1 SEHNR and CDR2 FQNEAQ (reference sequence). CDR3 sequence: CASRPWDHTEAFF. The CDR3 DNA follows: TGTGCCAGCAGACCTTGGGACCACACTGAAGCTTTCTTT. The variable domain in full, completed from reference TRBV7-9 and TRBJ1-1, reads DTGVSQNPRHKITKRGQNVTFRCDPISEHNRLYWYRQTLGQGPEFLTYFQNEAQLEKSRLLSDRFSAERPKGSFSTLEIQRTEQGDSAMYLCASRPWDHTEAFFGQGTRLTVV.

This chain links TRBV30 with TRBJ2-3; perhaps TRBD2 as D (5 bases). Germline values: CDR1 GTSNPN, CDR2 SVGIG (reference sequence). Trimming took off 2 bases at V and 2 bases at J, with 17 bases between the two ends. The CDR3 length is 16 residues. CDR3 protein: CAWSLPRGEPTDTQYF. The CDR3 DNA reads TGTGCCTGGAGTCTCCCCCGGGGTGAACCCACAGATACGCAGTATTTT.

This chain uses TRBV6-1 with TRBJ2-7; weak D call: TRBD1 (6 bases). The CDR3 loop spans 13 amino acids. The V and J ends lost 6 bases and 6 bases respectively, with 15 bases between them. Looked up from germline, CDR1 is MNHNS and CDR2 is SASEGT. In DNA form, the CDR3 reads TGTGCCAGCAGCCCTTACCCCAGGGGCGAGCAGTACTTC. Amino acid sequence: CASSPYPRGEQYF.

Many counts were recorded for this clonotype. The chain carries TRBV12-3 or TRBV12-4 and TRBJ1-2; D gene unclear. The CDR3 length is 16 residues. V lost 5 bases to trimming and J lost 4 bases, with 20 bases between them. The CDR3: CASSPTPSAWGYGYTF. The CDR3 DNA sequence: TGTGCCAGCAGTCCCACTCCCTCTGCTTGGGGCTATGGCTACACCTTC.

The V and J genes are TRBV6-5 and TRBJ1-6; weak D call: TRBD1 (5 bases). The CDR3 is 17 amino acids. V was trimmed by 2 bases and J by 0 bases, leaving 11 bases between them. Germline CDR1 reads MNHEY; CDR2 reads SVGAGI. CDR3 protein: CASSYGAESSYNSPLHF. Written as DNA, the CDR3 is TGTGCCAGCAGTTACGGGGCGGAGAGCTCCTATAATTCACCCCTCCACTTT.

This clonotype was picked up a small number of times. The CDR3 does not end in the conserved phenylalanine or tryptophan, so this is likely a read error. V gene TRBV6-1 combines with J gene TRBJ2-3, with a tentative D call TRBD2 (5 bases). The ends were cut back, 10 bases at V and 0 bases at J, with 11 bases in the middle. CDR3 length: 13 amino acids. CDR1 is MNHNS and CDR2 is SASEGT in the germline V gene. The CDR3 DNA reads TGTGCCAACCGGGATACTAGCACAGATACGCAGTATTGT. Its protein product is CANRDTSTDTQYC.

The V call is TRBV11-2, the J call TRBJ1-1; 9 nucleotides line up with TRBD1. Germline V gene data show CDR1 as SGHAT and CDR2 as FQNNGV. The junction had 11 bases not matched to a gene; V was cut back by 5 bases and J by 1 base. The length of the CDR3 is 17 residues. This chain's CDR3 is CASSIYRGPRGNTEAFF. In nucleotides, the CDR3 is TGTGCCAGCAGCATCTACAGGGGGCCAAGAGGGAACACTGAAGCTTTCTTT. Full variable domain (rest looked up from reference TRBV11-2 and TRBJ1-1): EAGVAQSPRYKIIEKRQSVAFWCNPISGHATLYWYQQILGQGPKLLIQFQNNGVVDDSQLPKDRFSAERLKGVDSTLKIQPAKLEDSAVYLCASSIYRGPRGNTEAFFGQGTRLTVV.

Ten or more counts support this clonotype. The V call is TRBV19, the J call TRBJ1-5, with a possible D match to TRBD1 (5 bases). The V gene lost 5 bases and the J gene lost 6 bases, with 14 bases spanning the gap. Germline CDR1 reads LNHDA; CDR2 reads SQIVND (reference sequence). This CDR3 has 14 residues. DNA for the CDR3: TGTGCCAGTAGTTGGCCAGGGACGGGTCAGCCCCAGCATTTT. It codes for CASSWPGTGQPQHF.

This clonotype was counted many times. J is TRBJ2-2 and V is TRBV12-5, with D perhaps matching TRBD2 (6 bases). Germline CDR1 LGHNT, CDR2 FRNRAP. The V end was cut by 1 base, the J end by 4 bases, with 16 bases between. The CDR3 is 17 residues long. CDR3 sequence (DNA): TGTGCTAGTGGTTTGGGGCGGGGCAACGGCGGCACCGGGGAGCTGTTTTTT. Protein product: CASGLGRGNGGTGELFF.

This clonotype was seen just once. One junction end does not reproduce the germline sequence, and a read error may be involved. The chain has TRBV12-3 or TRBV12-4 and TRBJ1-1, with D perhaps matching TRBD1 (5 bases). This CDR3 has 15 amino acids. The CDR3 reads CAGSYRGGSLTEAFF. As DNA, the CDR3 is TGTGCCGGCAGTTACCGCGGGGGATCGTTGACTGAAGCTTTCTTT.

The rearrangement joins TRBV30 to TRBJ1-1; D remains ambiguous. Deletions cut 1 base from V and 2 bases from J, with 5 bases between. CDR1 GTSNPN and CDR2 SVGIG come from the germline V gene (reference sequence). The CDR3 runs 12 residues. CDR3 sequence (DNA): TGTGCCTGGAGTGGTGGAAACACTGAAGCTTTCTTT. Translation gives CAWSGGNTEAFF.

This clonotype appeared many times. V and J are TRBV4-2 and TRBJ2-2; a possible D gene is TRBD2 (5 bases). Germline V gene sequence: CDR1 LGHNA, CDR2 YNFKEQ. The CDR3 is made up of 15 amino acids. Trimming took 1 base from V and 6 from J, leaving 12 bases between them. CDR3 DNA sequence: TGTGCCAGCAGCCAAGGAACTGACGGGGCCGGGGAGCTGTTTTTT. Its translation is CASSQGTDGAGELFF.

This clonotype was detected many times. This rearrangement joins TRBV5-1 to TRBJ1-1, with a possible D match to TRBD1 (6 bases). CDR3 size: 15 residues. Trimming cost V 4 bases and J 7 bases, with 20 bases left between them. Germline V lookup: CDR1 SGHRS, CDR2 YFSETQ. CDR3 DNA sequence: TGCGCCAGCAGCCCCATAGAGGGGCGAGGGGGTGAAGCTTTCTTT. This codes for CASSPIEGRGGEAFF. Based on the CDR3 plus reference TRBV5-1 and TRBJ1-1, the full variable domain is KAGVTQTPRYLIKTRGQQVTLSCSPISGHRSVSWYQQTPGQGLQFLFEYFSETQRNKGNFPGRFSGRQFSNSRSEMNVSTLELGDSALYLCASSPIEGRGGEAFFGQGTRLTVV.

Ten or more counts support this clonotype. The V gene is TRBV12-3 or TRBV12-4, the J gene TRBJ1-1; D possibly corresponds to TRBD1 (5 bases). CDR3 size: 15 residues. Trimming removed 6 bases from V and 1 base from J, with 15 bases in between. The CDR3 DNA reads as TGTGCCAGCAGCCCTGCAGGGAGATGGAACACTGAAGCTTTCTTT. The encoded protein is CASSPAGRWNTEAFF.

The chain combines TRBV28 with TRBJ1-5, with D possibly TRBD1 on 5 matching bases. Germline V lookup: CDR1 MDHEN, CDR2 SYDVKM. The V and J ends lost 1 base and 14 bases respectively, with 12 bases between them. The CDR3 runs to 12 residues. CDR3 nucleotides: TGTGCCAGCAGTTTATCGGGGCCCGGGGAGCATTTT. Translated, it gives CASSLSGPGEHF.

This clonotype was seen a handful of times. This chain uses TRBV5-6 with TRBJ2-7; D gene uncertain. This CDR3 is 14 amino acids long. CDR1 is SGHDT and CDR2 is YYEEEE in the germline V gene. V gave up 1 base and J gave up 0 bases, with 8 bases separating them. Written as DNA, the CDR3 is TGTGCCAGCAGCTTGTCCACTAACTCCTACGAGCAGTACTTC. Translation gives CASSLSTNSYEQYF. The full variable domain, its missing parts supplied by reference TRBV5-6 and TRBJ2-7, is DAGVTQSPTHLIKTRGQQVTLRCSPKSGHDTVSWYQQALGQGPQFIFQYYEEEERQRGNFPDRFSGHQFPNYSSELNVNALLLGDSALYLCASSLSTNSYEQYFGPGTRLTVT.

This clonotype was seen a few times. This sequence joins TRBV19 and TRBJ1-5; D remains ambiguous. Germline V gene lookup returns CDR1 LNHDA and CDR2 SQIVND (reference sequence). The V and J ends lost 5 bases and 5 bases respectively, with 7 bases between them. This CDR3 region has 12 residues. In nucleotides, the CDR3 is TGTGCCAGTAGTGAGGGTTATCAGCCCCAGCATTTT. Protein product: CASSEGYQPQHF.

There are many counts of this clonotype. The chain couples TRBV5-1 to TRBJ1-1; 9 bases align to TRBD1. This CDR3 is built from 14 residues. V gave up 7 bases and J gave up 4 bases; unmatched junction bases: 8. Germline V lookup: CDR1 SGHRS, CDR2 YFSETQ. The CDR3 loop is CASVNSTGGTEAFF. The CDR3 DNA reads TGCGCCAGCGTTAATTCGACAGGGGGCACTGAAGCTTTCTTT.

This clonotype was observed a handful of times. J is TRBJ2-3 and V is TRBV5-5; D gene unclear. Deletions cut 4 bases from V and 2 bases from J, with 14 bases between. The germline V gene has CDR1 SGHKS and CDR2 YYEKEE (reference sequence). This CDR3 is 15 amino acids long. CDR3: CASSPRLRSTDTQYF. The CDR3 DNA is TGTGCCAGCAGCCCCCGACTTAGGTCCACAGATACGCAGTATTTT. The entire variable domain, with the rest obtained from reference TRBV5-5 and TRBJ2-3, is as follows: DAGVTQSPTHLIKTRGQQVTLRCSPISGHKSVSWYQQVLGQGPQFIFQYYEKEERGRGNFPDRFSARQFPNYSSELNVNALLLGDSALYLCASSPRLRSTDTQYFGPGTRLTVL.